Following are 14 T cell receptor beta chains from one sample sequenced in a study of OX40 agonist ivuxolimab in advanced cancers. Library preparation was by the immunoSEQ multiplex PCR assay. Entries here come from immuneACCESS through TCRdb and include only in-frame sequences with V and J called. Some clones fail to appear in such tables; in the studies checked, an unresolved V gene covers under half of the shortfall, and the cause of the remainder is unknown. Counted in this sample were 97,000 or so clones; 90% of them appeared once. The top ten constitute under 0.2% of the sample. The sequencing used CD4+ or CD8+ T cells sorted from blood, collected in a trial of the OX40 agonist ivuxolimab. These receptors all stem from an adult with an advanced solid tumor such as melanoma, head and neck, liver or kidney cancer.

CDR3 loop: CRGTAPYEQYF. The CDR3 nucleotides are TGCAGGGGGACAGCTCCCTACGAGCAGTACTTC. The chain couples TRBV20-1 to TRBJ2-7, with 7 nucleotides matching TRBD1. The CDR3 is 11 amino acids. CDR1 is DFQATT, CDR2 SNEGSKA, per germline (reference sequence).

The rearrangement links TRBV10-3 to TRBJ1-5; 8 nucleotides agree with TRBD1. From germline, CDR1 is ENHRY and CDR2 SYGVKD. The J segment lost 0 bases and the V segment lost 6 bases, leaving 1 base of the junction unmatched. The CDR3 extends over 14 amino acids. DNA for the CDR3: TGTGCCATCAGCACAGGGGGTAGCAATCAGCCCCAGCATTTT. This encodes CAISTGGSNQPQHF.

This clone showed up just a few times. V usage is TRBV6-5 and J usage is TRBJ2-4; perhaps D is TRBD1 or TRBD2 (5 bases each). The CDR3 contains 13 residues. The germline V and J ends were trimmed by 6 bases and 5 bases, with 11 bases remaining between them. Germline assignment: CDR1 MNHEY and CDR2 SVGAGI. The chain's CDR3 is CASRSGPENIQYF. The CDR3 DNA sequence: TGTGCCAGCAGATCGGGGCCTGAAAACATTCAGTACTTC.

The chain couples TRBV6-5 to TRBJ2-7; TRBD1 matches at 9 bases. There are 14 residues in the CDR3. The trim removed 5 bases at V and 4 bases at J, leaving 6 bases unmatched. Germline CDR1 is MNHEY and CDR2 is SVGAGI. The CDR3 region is CASSPTGGGYEQYF. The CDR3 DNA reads TGTGCCAGCAGTCCCACAGGGGGCGGGTACGAGCAGTACTTC.

CDR3 bases: TGCGCCAGCAGCCAAGAGGGGGACAGGAGTGAAAAACTGTTTTTT. Amino acid sequence: CASSQEGDRSEKLFF. The chain uses TRBV4-1 and TRBJ1-4; 8 bases are shared with TRBD1. Germline V gene data show CDR1 as MGHRA and CDR2 as YSYEKL. Trimming took 0 bases from V and 7 from J; bases not matched to a gene: 4. The CDR3 is 15 residues long.

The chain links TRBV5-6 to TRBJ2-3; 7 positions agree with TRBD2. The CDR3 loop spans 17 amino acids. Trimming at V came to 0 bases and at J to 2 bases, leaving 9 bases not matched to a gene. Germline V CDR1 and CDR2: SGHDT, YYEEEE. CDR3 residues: CASSLEWASGATDTQYF. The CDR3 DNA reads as TGTGCCAGCAGCTTGGAGTGGGCTAGCGGAGCCACAGATACGCAGTATTTT.

The CDR3 reads CASSPGTGPLYGYTF. CDR3 DNA: TGTGCCAGTAGTCCCGGGACAGGGCCGCTCTATGGCTACACCTTC. The V gene is TRBV19, the J gene TRBJ1-2; 9 bases are shared with TRBD1. This CDR3 spans 15 amino acids. Germline-derived CDR1 and CDR2 are LNHDA and SQIVND (reference sequence). Trimming at V came to 5 bases and at J to 4 bases, leaving 8 bases not matched to a gene.

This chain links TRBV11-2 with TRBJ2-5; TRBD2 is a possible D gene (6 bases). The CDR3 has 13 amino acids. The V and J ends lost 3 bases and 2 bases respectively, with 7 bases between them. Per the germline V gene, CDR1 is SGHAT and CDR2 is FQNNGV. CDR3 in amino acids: CASSFGSQETQYF. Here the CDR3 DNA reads TGTGCCAGCAGCTTCGGGAGTCAAGAGACCCAGTACTTC.

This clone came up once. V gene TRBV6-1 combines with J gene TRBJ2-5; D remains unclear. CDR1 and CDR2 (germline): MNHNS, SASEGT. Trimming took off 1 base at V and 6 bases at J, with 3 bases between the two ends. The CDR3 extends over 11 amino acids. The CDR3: CASSEGQTQYF. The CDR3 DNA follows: TGTGCCAGCAGTGAAGGGCAGACCCAGTACTTC.

CDR3 loop: CASSRDRASPLHF. CDR3 bases: TGTGCCAGCAGTAGAGACAGGGCTTCACCCCTCCACTTT. The V and J genes are TRBV6-1 and TRBJ1-6, with 7 bases matching TRBD1. Germline V gene data show CDR1 as MNHNS and CDR2 as SASEGT. This CDR3 contains 13 residues. The ends lost 5 bases at V and 9 bases at J; junction bases unmatched: 4.

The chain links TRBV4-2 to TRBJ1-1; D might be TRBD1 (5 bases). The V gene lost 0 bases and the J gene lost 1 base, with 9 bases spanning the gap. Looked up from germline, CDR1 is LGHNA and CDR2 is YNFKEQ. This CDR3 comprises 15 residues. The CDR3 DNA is TGTGCCAGCAGCCAAGATCTGGGGGAGAACACTGAAGCTTTCTTT. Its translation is CASSQDLGENTEAFF.

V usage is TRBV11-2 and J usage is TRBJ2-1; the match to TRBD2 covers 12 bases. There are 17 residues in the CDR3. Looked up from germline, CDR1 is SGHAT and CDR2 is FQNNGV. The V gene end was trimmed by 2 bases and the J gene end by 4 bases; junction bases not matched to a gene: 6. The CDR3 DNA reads TGTGCCAGCAGCTTATGGCCTAGCGGGGGGGTATACAATGAGCAGTTCTTC. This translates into CASSLWPSGGVYNEQFF.

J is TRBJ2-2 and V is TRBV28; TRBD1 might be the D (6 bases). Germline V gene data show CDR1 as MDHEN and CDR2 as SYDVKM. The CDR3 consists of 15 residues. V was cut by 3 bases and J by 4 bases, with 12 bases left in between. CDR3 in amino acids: CASSLVNRATGELFF. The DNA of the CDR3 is TGTGCCAGCAGTTTGGTTAACAGGGCCACCGGGGAGCTGTTTTTT. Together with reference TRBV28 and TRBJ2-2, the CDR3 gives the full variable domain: DVKVTQSSRYLVKRTGEKVFLECVQDMDHENMFWYRQDPGLGLRLIYFSYDVKMKEKGDIPEGYSVSREKKERFSLILESASTNQTSMYLCASSLVNRATGELFFGEGSRLTVL.

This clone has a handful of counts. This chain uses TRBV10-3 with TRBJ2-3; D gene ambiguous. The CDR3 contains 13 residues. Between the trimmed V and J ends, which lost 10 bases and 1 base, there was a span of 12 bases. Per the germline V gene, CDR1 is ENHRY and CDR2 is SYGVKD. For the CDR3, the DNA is TGTGCCAGTCTTAAAGAAGGCACAGATACGCAGTATTTT. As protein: CASLKEGTDTQYF.